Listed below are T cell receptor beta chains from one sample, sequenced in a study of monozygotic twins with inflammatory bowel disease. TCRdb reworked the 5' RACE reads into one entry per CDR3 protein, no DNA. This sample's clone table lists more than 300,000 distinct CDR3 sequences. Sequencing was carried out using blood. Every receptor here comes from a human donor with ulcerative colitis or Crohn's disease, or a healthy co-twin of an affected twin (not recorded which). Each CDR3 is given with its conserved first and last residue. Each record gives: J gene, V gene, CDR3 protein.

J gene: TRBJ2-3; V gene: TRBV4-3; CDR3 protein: CASSQETGVTITDTQYF
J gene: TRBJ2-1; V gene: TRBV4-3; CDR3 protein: CASSQDPRTYEQFF
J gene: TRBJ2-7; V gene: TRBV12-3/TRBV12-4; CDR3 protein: CASTKGFQTSYEQYF
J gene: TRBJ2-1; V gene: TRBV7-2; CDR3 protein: CASRMGGGQNEQFF
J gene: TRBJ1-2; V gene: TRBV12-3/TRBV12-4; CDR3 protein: CASMNSDLTPYGYTF
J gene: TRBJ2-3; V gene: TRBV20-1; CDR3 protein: CSARGKLAGRTDTQYF
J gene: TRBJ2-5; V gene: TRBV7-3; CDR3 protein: CASSLRQGMETQYF
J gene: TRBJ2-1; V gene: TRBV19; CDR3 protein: CASSIRGAPYNEQFF
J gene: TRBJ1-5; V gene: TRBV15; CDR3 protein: CATSRGRANQPQHF
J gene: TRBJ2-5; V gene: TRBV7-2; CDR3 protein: CASSLGGAQETQYF
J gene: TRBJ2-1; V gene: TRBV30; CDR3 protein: CAWSTGYNEQFF
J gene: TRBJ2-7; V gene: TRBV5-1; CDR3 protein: CASSLPGVNEQYF
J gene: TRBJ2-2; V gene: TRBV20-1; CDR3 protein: CSARKQGGNTGELFF
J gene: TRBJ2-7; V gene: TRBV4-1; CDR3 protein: CASSQPDGSEQYF
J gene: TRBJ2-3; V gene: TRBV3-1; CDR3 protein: CASSQVAYEDTQYF
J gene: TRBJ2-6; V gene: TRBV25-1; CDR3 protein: CASSAGKGLSGANVLTF
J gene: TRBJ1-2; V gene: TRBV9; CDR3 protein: CASSDNDRVNYGYTF
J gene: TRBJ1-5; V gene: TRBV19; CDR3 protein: CASDRRGDSNQPQHF
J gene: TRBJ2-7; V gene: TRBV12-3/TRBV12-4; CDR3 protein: CASSLARWGSYEQYF
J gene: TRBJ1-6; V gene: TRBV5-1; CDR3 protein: CASSRQGDGNSPLHF
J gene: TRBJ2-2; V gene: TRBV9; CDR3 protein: CASTRSTGAGELFF
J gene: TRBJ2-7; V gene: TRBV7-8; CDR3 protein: CASSHQDSSYEQYF
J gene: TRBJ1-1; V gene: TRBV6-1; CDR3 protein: CASSLIQGANTEAFF
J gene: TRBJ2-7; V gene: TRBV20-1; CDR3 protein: CSASDRDSVFISYEQYF
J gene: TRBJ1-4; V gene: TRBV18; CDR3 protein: CASSPPGTGDNEKLFF
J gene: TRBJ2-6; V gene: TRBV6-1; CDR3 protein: CASSNPGSSGANVLTF
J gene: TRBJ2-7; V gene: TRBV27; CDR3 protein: CASGEVPPFTGEVGYEQYF
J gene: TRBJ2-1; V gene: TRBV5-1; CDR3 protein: CASSPFTGTGNYNEQFF
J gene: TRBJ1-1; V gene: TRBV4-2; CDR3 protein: CASTPQGRWPNTEAFF
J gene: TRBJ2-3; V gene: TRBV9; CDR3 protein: CASSEAPGASGTYGSGDTQYF
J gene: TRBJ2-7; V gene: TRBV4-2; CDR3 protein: CASSQAVADGTYEQYF
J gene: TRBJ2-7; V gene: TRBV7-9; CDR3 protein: CASSLLEGDEQYF
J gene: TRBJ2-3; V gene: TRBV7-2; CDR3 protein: CASSIPGTSGGTDTQYF
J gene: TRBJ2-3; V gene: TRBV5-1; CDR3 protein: CASSLARADRGSAQYF
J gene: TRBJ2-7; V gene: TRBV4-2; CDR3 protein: CASSHDKQGTVYEQYF
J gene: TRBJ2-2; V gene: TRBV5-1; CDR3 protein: CASSVSGQGPFLELFF
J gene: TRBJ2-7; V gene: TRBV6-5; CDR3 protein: CASSYMRGGASDEQYF
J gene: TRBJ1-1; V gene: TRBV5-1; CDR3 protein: CASSSLENTEAFF
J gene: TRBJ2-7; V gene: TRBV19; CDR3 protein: CASSTGQIYEQYF
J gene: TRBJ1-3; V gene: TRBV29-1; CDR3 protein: CSVLEGFFSGNTIYF
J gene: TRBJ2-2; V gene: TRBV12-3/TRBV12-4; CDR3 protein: CTSSFGGGIGELFF
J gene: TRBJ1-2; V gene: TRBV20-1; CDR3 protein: CSARDQGLRRYGYTF
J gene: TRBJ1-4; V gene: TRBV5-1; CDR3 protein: CASSLAWTNEKLFF
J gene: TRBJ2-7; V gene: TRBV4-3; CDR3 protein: CASSQDWGQWSSYEQYF
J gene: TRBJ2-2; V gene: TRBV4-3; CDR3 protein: CASSQGLTGNTGELFF
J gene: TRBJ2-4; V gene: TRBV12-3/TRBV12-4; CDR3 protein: CASSFSGQGKNIQYF
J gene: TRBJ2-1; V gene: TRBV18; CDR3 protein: CASSPDITYNEQFF
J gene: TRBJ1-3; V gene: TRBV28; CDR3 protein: CASSSNPGNTIYF
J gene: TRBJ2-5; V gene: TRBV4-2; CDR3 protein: CASSQAQLAGGQETQYF
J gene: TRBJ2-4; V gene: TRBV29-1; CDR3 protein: CSVEGGDFVQYF
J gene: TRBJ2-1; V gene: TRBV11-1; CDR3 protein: CASRTGESQFF
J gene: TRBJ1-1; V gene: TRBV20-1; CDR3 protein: CSAGRQGRTEAFF
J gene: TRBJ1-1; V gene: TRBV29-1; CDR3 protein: CSVMGGFSVNTEAFF
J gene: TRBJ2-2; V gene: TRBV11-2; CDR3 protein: CASSYITGHGELFF
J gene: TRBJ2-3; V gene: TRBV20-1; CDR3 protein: CSARDLGQASTDTQYF